This entry lists 31 T cell receptor beta chains sequenced from one sample in a study of blood T cells in healthy people across ages. Through a sample-barcoded 5' primer and a J-beta primer mix, a second PCR was run for 7 to 11 cycles. From the 5' RACE reads, TCRdb called clonotypes with MiXCR, one entry per CDR3 protein. The sample holds roughly 720,000 distinct CDR3 sequences; approximately 53% are singletons and the top ten take approximately 40%. What was sequenced was blood. These receptors came from a man of 80 years or more in good health.

The chain recombines TRBV29-1 with TRBJ2-5, with TRBD2 identical over 11 bases. Germline loops: CDR1 SQVTM, CDR2 ANQGSEA. Trimming at V came to 8 bases and at J to 3 bases, leaving 2 bases not matched to a gene. The CDR3 is 12 residues long. The CDR3 region is CSLGLAEETQYF. The CDR3 DNA sequence: TGCAGCTTGGGACTAGCGGAAGAGACCCAGTACTTC.

This chain connects TRBV9 to TRBJ2-1; TRBD2 aligns across 12 bases. Germline CDR1 and CDR2: SGDLS and YYNGEE. Losses at the gene ends were 2 bases for V and 4 bases for J; bases not matched to a gene: 7. This CDR3 has 17 amino acids. The CDR3 loop is CASSVTSGRGGYNEQFF. Here the CDR3 DNA reads TGTGCCAGCAGCGTGACTAGCGGGAGAGGAGGGTACAATGAGCAGTTCTTC. The complete variable domain, with remaining parts taken from reference TRBV9 and TRBJ2-1, reads DSGVTQTPKHLITATGQRVTLRCSPRSGDLSVYWYQQSLDQGLQFLIQYYNGEERAKGNILERFSAQQFPDLHSELNLSSLELGDSALYFCASSVTSGRGGYNEQFFGPGTRLTVL.

The chain uses TRBV12-3 or TRBV12-4 and TRBJ2-5, with 8 bases fitting TRBD1. V lost 3 bases to trimming and J lost 5 bases; unmatched junction nucleotides: 11. This CDR3 spans 16 amino acids. The CDR3, as DNA: TGTGCCAGCAGTTTGAGCTCAGGGGGCGGGTTGGAGACCCAGTACTTC. Amino acid sequence: CASSLSSGGGLETQYF.

This clonotype has only a few counts. The CDR3 spells CSARVFTSGRISTDTQYF. CDR3 DNA: TGCAGTGCTAGAGTTTTCACTAGCGGGAGGATTAGCACAGATACGCAGTATTTT. This sequence joins TRBV20-1 and TRBJ2-3, with 12 bases that match TRBD2. There are 18 residues in the CDR3. Per germline, CDR1 DFQATT and CDR2 SNEGSKA (reference sequence). After removal of 1 base from V and 0 bases from J, the junction contained 8 bases not matched to a gene.

The chain has TRBV20-1 and TRBJ2-5; TRBD2 agrees at 7 bases. CDR1 is DFQATT, CDR2 SNEGSKA, per germline (reference sequence). V lost 6 bases and J lost 4; bases outside the gene matches: 14. CDR3 length: 15 residues. CDR3 residues: CSASKPGLRVETQYF. CDR3 bases: TGCAGTGCGTCAAAACCGGGACTACGAGTAGAGACCCAGTACTTC.

V usage is TRBV20-1 and J usage is TRBJ2-7, with 7 bases lining up with TRBD2. This CDR3 comprises 15 residues. Losses at the gene ends were 1 base for V and 0 bases for J; bases not matched to a gene: 6. From germline, CDR1 is DFQATT and CDR2 SNEGSKA (reference sequence). As DNA, the CDR3 is TGCAGTGCTAGAGCTTTGGGCGGGAGCTCCTACGAGCAGTACTTC. Its protein is CSARALGGSSYEQYF.

V and J are TRBV12-3 or TRBV12-4 and TRBJ2-1; 12 bases line up with TRBD2. Near its end, the DNA agrees better with TRBJ2-7, so the J call may be wrong. The CDR3 has 14 amino acids. This chain's CDR3 is CASSVRTSGNEQYF. The CDR3 bases are TGTGCCAGCAGTGTTAGGACTAGCGGGAACGAGCAGTACTTC.

This clonotype was observed a few times. This CDR3 is CASSESRTSGPYEQYF. The CDR3 nucleotides are TGTGCCAGCAGTGAATCAAGGACTAGCGGTCCCTACGAGCAGTACTTC. The rearrangement joins TRBV6-1 to TRBJ2-7, with 10 nucleotides matching TRBD2. CDR3 length: 16 residues. Looked up from germline, CDR1 is MNHNS and CDR2 is SASEGT. Losses at the gene ends were 2 bases for V and 2 bases for J; bases not matched to a gene: 6.

The chain has TRBV7-9 and TRBJ2-3; TRBD2 aligns across 9 bases. This CDR3 is 15 amino acids long. V shed 8 bases and J 14 bases; nucleotides not matched to a gene: 20. CDR1 SEHNR and CDR2 FQNEAQ come from the germline V gene (reference sequence). CDR3 sequence reads: CASGNLAGDNRYAYF. CDR3 nucleotide sequence: TGTGCCAGCGGGAATTTAGCGGGAGACAACAGATACGCGTATTTT.

V usage is TRBV5-6 and J usage is TRBJ2-7; D possibly uses TRBD1 or TRBD2 (5 bases each). Germline loops: CDR1 SGHDT, CDR2 YYEEEE. Deletions cut 4 bases from V and 2 bases from J, with 13 bases between. This CDR3 has 14 residues. The CDR3 DNA reads as TGTGCCAGCAGCCTGGGGGAAAACGCCTACGAGCAGTACTTC. Protein sequence: CASSLGENAYEQYF. The variable domain in full, with the rest retrieved from reference TRBV5-6 and TRBJ2-7, is DAGVTQSPTHLIKTRGQQVTLRCSPKSGHDTVSWYQQALGQGPQFIFQYYEEEERQRGNFPDRFSGHQFPNYSSELNVNALLLGDSALYLCASSLGENAYEQYFGPGTRLTVT.

The chain uses TRBV29-1 and TRBJ2-7, with a weak D call TRBD2 (5 bases). Trimming stripped 4 bases from V and 1 base from J, with 8 bases between. Germline V gives CDR1 SQVTM, CDR2 ANQGSEA. This CDR3 contains 12 residues. In nucleotides, the CDR3 is TGCAGCGTTGTCGAGGGTTCCTACGAGCAGTACTTC. Translating it yields CSVVEGSYEQYF.

CDR3 nucleotides: TGCAGTGCCCCGGGACAGGGGGCATTCGGTGAGCAGTTCTTC. Protein: CSAPGQGAFGEQFF. This rearrangement joins TRBV20-1 to TRBJ2-1, with 12 bases aligning to TRBD1. V shed 6 bases and J 9 bases; nucleotides not matched to a gene: 9. This CDR3 region has 14 residues. The germline gives CDR1 DFQATT, CDR2 SNEGSKA (reference sequence).

This clonotype was found a few times. The chain joins TRBV7-9 to TRBJ2-7; 8 bases are a match to TRBD2. With 2 bases clipped from V and 0 bases from J, the junction kept 6 bases outside the gene matches. Germline-derived CDR1 and CDR2 are SEHNR and FQNEAQ (reference sequence). This CDR3 comprises 16 residues. The CDR3 DNA is TGTGCCAGCAGCTTAAGGGCTAGCGGGCCCTCCTACGAGCAGTACTTC. As protein: CASSLRASGPSYEQYF.

J is TRBJ2-4 and V is TRBV5-1, with 7 positions matching TRBD2. After removal of 0 bases from V and 3 bases from J, the junction contained 3 bases not matched to a gene. The length of the CDR3 is 15 residues. Per the germline V gene, CDR1 is SGHRS and CDR2 is YFSETQ. CDR3 nucleotides: TGCGCCAGCAGCTTGGCGGCGGGGGACAAAAACATTCAGTACTTC. Protein product: CASSLAAGDKNIQYF.

The V and J genes are TRBV14 and TRBJ2-5; TRBD2 agrees at 10 bases. The V gene end was trimmed by 3 bases and the J gene end by 3 bases; junction bases not matched to a gene: 10. The CDR3 contains 17 residues. The V gene's germline CDR1 is SGHDN and CDR2 FVKESK. This CDR3 reads CASSQNPGLAYEETQYF. The DNA of the CDR3 is TGTGCCAGCAGCCAGAACCCGGGACTAGCGTACGAAGAGACCCAGTACTTC.

The J gene is TRBJ2-3, the V gene TRBV7-2; TRBD2 agrees at 7 bases. The V gene's germline CDR1 is SGHTA and CDR2 FQGNSA. The trim removed 1 base at V and 0 bases at J, leaving 1 base unmatched. The CDR3 consists of 15 residues. The chain's CDR3 is CASSLDSGSTDTQYF. The DNA for the CDR3 is TGTGCCAGCAGCTTAGATAGCGGGAGCACAGATACGCAGTATTTT. Supplemented by reference TRBV7-2 and TRBJ2-3, the full variable domain reads GAGVSQSPSNKVTEKGKDVELRCDPISGHTALYWYRQSLGQGLEFLIYFQGNSAPDKSGLPSDRFSAERTGGSVSTLTIQRTQQEDSAVYLCASSLDSGSTDTQYFGPGTRLTVL.

This chain uses TRBV7-2 with TRBJ1-1; perhaps TRBD1 as D (5 bases). CDR1 SGHTA and CDR2 FQGNSA come from the germline V gene. Trimming shortened V by 2 bases and J by 6 bases, and 19 bases separated the two germline ends. CDR3 length: 16 residues. CDR3 DNA sequence: TGTGCCAGCAGCTTACCTGCAGGACAAGGGAAATCTGAAGCTTTCTTT. Translation: CASSLPAGQGKSEAFF. Drawing the rest from reference TRBV7-2 and TRBJ1-1, the complete variable domain is GAGVSQSPSNKVTEKGKDVELRCDPISGHTALYWYRQSLGQGLEFLIYFQGNSAPDKSGLPSDRFSAERTGGSVSTLTIQRTQQEDSAVYLCASSLPAGQGKSEAFFGQGTRLTVV.

The genes are TRBV6-2 or TRBV6-3 and TRBJ2-4, with TRBD2 matching over 7 bases. This CDR3 has 17 amino acids. The V segment lost 2 bases and the J segment 1 base; nucleotides outside the gene matches: 8. Germline CDR1 MNHEY, CDR2 SVGEGT. In DNA form, the CDR3 reads TGTGCCAGCAGTTACGTTTCGGCGGGAGTTGCCAAAAACATTCAGTACTTC. Its translation is CASSYVSAGVAKNIQYF.

In its sample, this clonotype was seen a few times. The gene calls are TRBV18 and TRBJ2-7, with a weak D call TRBD1 (6 bases). Deletions cut 5 bases from V and 1 base from J, with 21 bases between. Germline V gene sequence: CDR1 KGHSH, CDR2 LQKENI. This CDR3 comprises 17 residues. CDR3 amino acids: CASSSSLNRDRSYEQYF. The CDR3 DNA reads as TGTGCCAGCTCATCCTCCCTTAACAGGGATCGTTCCTACGAGCAGTACTTC.

A few counts support this clonotype. This rearrangement joins TRBV6-6 to TRBJ2-1, with D perhaps matching TRBD1 or TRBD2 (6 bases each). V lost 8 bases and J 5 bases, leaving 10 bases between the germline ends. Germline assignment: CDR1 MNHNY and CDR2 SVGAGI (reference sequence). The CDR3 has 12 amino acids. The CDR3 protein is CASLRGDNEQFF. CDR3 coding DNA: TGTGCCAGCCTTAGGGGGGACAATGAGCAGTTCTTC.

J is TRBJ1-3 and V is TRBV11-2; D ambiguous. Trimming removed 5 bases from V and 4 bases from J, with 6 bases in between. The length of the CDR3 is 12 residues. CDR1 is SGHAT, CDR2 FQNNGV, per germline. CDR3 sequence: CASSRIGNTIYF. CDR3 nucleotides: TGTGCCAGCAGCCGGATCGGAAACACCATATATTTT. The full variable domain, in which reference TRBV11-2 and TRBJ1-3 provide the parts outside the CDR3, is EAGVAQSPRYKIIEKRQSVAFWCNPISGHATLYWYQQILGQGPKLLIQFQNNGVVDDSQLPKDRFSAERLKGVDSTLKIQPAKLEDSAVYLCASSRIGNTIYFGEGSWLTVV.

There are a few counts of this clonotype. The V and J genes are TRBV7-2 and TRBJ2-5; 11 positions agree with TRBD1. The length of the CDR3 is 16 residues. Germline loops: CDR1 SGHTA, CDR2 FQGNSA. The trim removed 6 bases at V and 5 bases at J, leaving 11 bases unmatched. CDR3: CASSSGQGVSVETQYF. CDR3 DNA: TGTGCCAGCAGTTCGGGACAGGGGGTCTCTGTGGAGACCCAGTACTTC.

For this clonotype: A much larger clone is a single base away; this may be a read error. V is TRBV9 and J is TRBJ2-1; 11 nucleotides line up with TRBD2. CDR3 length: 18 residues. Per germline, CDR1 SGDLS and CDR2 YYNGEE. The CDR3 is CTSSLRGVAGGPDGEQFF. In nucleotides, the CDR3 is TGTACCAGCAGCTTAAGAGGAGTAGCGGGAGGGCCTGACGGTGAGCAGTTCTTC.

This clonotype was recorded only once. The chain couples TRBV20-1 to TRBJ2-3; no clear D gene. The V end lost 2 bases, the J end lost 5 bases, and 11 bases lay between the germline ends. Germline V gene lookup returns CDR1 DFQATT and CDR2 SNEGSKA (reference sequence). This CDR3 region has 13 residues. The CDR3 region is CSARQAALDTQYF. Written as DNA, the CDR3 is TGCAGTGCTAGACAGGCTGCACTAGATACGCAGTATTTT.

The chain couples TRBV20-1 to TRBJ2-4; TRBD2 matches 13 bases. The better agreement between TRBJ2-5 and the DNA end casts doubt on the J call. The germline gives CDR1 DFQATT, CDR2 SNEGSKA (reference sequence). The CDR3 has 17 amino acids. In nucleotides, the CDR3 is TGCAGTGCTAGTGGCCCACTAGCGGGAGGGCCTGGGGAGACCCAGTACTTC. It specifies CSASGPLAGGPGETQYF.

This clonotype was recorded at least ten times. The chain couples TRBV7-2 to TRBJ2-3, with 8 nucleotides matching TRBD2. V was clipped by 4 bases and J by 0 bases; unmatched bases: 0. The CDR3 is 14 residues long. Germline lookup yields CDR1 SGHTA and CDR2 FQGNSA. CDR3 amino acids: CASSSSGSTDTQYF. DNA of the CDR3: TGTGCCAGCAGCTCTAGCGGGAGCACAGATACGCAGTATTTT.

V usage is TRBV25-1 and J usage is TRBJ1-4; the D gene is possibly TRBD1 (6 bases). The CDR3 loop spans 14 amino acids. Trimming took off 0 bases at V and 6 bases at J, with 8 bases between the two ends. Germline V gives CDR1 MGHDK, CDR2 SYGVNS. CDR3 region: CASSEYNRDEKLFF. The CDR3 DNA follows: TGTGCCAGCAGTGAATACAACAGGGATGAAAAACTGTTTTTT.

This clonotype has a handful of counts. The V call is TRBV12-3 or TRBV12-4, the J call TRBJ1-2; no clear D. The length of the CDR3 is 14 residues. With 6 bases removed from V and 6 bases from J, the gap between germline ends came to 17 bases. CDR3: CASSLLGPDDGYTF. The CDR3 DNA reads TGTGCCAGCAGCCTCTTGGGTCCGGACGATGGCTACACCTTC.

The chain uses TRBV5-5 and TRBJ2-3, with 10 bases identical to TRBD2. After removal of 6 bases from V and 1 base from J, the junction contained 2 bases not matched to a gene. The CDR3 contains 14 residues. Germline V gene data show CDR1 as SGHKS and CDR2 as YYEKEE (reference sequence). This chain's CDR3 is CASTGTSGTDTQYF. Here the CDR3 DNA reads TGTGCCAGCACCGGGACTAGCGGCACAGATACGCAGTATTTT.

This clonotype was counted between two and nine times. The rearrangement joins TRBV4-1 to TRBJ2-3; the D is unclear. V lost 0 bases and J lost 14, with 18 bases in between. The CDR3 totals 14 residues. Germline V gene sequence: CDR1 MGHRA, CDR2 YSYEKL. CDR3 residues: CASSQDANIGYAYF. The CDR3, as DNA: TGCGCCAGCAGCCAAGACGCCAACATTGGATACGCGTATTTT.

This chain connects TRBV14 to TRBJ2-1, with 9 bases aligning to TRBD1. From germline, CDR1 is SGHDN and CDR2 FVKESK. V dropped 2 bases and J dropped 0; count of bases not matched to a gene: 8. The CDR3 covers 18 residues. DNA of the CDR3: TGTGCCAGCAGCCAACTCGACAGGGGGAAGAACTCCTACAATGAGCAGTTCTTC. Protein: CASSQLDRGKNSYNEQFF.